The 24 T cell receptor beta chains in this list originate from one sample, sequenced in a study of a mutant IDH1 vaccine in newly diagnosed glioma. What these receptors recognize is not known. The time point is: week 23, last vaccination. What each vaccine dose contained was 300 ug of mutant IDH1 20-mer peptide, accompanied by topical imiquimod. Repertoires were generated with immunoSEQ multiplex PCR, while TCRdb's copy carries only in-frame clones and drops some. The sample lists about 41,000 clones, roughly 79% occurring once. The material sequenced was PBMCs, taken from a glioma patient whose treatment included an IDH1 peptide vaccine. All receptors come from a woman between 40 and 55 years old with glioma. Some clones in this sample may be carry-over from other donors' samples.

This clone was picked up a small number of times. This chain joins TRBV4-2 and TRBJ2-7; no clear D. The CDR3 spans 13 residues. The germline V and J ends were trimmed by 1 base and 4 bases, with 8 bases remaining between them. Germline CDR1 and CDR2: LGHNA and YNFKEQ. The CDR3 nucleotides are TGTGCCAGCAGCCAAGCCCTAGGGTACGAGCAGTACTTC. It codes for CASSQALGYEQYF.

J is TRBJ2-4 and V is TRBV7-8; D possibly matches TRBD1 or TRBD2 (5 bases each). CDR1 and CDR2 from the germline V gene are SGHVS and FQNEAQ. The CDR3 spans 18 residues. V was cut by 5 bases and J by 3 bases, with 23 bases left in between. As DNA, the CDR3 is TGTGCCAGCAGCCCAAGGGTGGTTGGGGGTATGGGCAAAAACATTCAGTACTTC. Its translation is CASSPRVVGGMGKNIQYF.

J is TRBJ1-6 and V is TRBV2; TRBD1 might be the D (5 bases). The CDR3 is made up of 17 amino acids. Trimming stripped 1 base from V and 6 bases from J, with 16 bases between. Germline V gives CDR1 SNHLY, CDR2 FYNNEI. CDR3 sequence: CASSEGAGFRFNSPLHF. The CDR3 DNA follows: TGTGCCAGCAGTGAAGGGGCAGGGTTTCGTTTTAATTCACCCCTCCACTTT.

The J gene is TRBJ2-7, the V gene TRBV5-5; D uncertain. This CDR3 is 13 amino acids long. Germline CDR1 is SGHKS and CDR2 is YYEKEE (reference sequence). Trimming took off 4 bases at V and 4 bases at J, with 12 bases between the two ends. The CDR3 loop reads CASSPTINYEQYF. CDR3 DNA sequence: TGTGCCAGCAGCCCGACGATTAATTACGAGCAGTACTTC.

CDR3 in amino acids: CASSSGGGNTIYF. The CDR3 DNA reads TGTGCCAGCAGTTCAGGGGGTGGAAACACCATATATTTT. The gene calls are TRBV6-1 and TRBJ1-3, with 7 bases fitting TRBD1. This CDR3 is 13 amino acids long. Per germline, CDR1 MNHNS and CDR2 SASEGT. V trimming: 5 bases; J trimming: 3 bases; junction bases outside the gene matches: 1.

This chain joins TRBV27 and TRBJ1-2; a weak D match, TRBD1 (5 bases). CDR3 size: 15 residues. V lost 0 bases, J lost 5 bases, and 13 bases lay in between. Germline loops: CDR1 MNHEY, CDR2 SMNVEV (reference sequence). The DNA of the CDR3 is TGTGCCAGCAGTTTATCGGAAGACAGTTTTTATGGCTACACCTTC. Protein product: CASSLSEDSFYGYTF.

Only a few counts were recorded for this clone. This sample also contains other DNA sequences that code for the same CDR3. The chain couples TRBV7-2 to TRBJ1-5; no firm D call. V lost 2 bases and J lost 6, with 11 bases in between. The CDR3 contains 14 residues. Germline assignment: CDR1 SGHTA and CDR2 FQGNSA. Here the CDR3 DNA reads TGTGCCAGCAGCTTACGAGGTGCCCTTCAGCCCCAGCATTTT. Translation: CASSLRGALQPQHF.

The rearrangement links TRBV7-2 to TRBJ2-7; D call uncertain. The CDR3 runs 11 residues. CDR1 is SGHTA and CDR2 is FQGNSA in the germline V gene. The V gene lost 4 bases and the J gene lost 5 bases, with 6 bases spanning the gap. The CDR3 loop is CASSSNNEQYF. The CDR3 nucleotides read TGTGCCAGCAGCTCAAACAACGAGCAGTACTTC.

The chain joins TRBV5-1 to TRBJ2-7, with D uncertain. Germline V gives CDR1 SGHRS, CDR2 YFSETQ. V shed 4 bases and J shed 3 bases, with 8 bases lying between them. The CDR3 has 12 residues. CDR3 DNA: TGCGCCAGCAGCCCTGCGGACTACGAGCAGTACTTC. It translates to CASSPADYEQYF.

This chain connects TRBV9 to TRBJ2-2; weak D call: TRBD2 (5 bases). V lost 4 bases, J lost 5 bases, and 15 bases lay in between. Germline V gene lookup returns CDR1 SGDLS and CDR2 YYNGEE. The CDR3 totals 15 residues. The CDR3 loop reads CASSRYGSGTGELFF. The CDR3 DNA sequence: TGTGCCAGCAGCAGATACGGCTCGGGGACCGGGGAGCTGTTTTTT.

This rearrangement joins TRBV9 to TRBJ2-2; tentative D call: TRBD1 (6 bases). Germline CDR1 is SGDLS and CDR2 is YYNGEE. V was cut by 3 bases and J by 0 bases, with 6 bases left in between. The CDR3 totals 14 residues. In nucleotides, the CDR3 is TGTGCCAGCAGCGACAGGGCGAACACCGGGGAGCTGTTTTTT. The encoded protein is CASSDRANTGELFF.

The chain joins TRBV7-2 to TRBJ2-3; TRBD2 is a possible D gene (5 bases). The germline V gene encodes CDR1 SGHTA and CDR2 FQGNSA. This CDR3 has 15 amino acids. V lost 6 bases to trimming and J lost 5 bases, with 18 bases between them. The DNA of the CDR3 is TGTGCCAGCAGTTCTAGGGAACCGGGAAAAGATACGCAGTATTTT. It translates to CASSSREPGKDTQYF.

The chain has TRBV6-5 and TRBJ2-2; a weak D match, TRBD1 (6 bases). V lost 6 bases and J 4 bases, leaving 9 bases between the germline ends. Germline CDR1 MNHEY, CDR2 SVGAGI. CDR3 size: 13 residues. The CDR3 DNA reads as TGTGCCAGCAGCTTCAGGGGCACCGGGGAGCTGTTTTTT. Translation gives CASSFRGTGELFF.

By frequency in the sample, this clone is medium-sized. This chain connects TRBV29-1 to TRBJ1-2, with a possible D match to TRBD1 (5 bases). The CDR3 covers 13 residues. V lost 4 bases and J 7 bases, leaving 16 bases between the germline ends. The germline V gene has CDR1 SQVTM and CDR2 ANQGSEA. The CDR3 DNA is TGCAGCGTTGTTGATGAAGGGGCGCGTGGCTACACCTTC. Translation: CSVVDEGARGYTF.

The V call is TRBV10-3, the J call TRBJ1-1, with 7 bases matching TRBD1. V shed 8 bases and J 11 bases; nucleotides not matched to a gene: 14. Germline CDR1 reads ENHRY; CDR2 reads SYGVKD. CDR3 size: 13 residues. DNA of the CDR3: TGTGCCATCTCCCGTGAGTCACAGGGGTCGGCTTTCTTT. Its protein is CAISRESQGSAFF.

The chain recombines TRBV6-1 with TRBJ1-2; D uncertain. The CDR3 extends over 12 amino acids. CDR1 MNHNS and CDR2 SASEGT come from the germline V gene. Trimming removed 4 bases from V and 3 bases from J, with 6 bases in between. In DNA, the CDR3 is TGTGCCAGCAGTGTCCAGGACTATGGCTACACCTTC. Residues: CASSVQDYGYTF.

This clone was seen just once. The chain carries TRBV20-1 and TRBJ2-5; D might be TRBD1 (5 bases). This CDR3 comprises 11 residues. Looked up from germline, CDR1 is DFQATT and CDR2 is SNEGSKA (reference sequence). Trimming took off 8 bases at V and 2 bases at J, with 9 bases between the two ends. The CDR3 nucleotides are TGCAGTACCCAGGGTCAAGAGACCCAGTACTTC. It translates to CSTQGQETQYF.

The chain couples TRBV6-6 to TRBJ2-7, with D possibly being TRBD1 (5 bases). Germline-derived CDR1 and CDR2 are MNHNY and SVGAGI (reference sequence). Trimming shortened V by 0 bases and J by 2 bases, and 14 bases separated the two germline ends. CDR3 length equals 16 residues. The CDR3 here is CASSYSTGQGTYEQYF. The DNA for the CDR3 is TGTGCCAGCAGTTACTCGACTGGGCAGGGAACCTACGAGCAGTACTTC.

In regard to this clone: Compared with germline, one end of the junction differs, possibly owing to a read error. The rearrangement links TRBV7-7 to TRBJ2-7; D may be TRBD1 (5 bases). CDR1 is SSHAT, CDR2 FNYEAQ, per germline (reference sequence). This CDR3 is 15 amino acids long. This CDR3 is CASSLELGLHYEQYF. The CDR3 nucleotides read TGTGCTAGCAGCTTAGAACTGGGGCTGCACTACGAGCAGTACTTC.

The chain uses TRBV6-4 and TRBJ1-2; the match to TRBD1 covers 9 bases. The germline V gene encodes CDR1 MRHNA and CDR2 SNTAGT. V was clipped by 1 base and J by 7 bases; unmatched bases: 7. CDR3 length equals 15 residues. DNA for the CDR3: TGTGCCAGCAGTGACTTTGGGACAGGGCCGTCTGGCTACACCTTC. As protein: CASSDFGTGPSGYTF.

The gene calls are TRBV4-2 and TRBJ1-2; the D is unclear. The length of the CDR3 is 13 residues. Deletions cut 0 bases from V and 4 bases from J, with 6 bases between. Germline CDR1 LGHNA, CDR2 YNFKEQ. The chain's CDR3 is CASSQEDGYGYTF. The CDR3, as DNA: TGTGCCAGCAGCCAAGAAGATGGCTATGGCTACACCTTC.

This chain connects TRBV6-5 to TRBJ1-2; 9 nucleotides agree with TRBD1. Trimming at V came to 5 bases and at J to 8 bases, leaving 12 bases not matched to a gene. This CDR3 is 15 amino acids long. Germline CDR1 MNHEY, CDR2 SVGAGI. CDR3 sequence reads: CASSQTTGGRGGYTF. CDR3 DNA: TGTGCCAGCAGTCAAACGACAGGGGGACGGGGAGGCTACACCTTC.

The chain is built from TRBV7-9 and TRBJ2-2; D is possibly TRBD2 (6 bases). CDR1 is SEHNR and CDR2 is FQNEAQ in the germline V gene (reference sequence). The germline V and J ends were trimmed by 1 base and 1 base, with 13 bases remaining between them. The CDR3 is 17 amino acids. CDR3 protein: CASSLVAGLMNTGELFF. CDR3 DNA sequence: TGTGCCAGCAGCTTAGTGGCGGGGCTAATGAACACCGGGGAGCTGTTTTTT.

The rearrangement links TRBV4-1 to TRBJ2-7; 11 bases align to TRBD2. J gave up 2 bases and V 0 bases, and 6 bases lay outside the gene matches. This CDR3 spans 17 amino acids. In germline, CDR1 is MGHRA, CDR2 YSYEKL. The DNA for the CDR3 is TGCGCCAGCAGCCAAGATCGGATTAGCGGGGGGGCCTACGAGCAGTACTTC. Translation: CASSQDRISGGAYEQYF.